This is a list of T cell receptor beta chains from one sample in a study of blood T cell repertoires in COVID-19. Clones were sequenced by immunoSEQ multiplex PCR, and TCRdb holds only the in-frame ones, with some missing. Counted here are about 68,000 clones, nearly 90% occurring once; the ten biggest clones make up 8% to 10%. Material for sequencing was peripheral blood. The receptors were sampled from a man aged 50-60 years with active COVID-19. Both conserved end residues are part of each CDR3. The D gene is left open where the match is weak. The size of a clone is reported for some rows only, either as once, few or many, or as a class for expanded clones.

V,D,size,J,DNA,CDR3
TRBV18,TRBD2,NA,TRBJ2-5,TGTGCCAGCTCACCTTCTCGAGGGCGGGGGGACGGAGAGACCCAGTACTTC,CASSPSRGRGDGETQYF
TRBV18,NA,NA,TRBJ2-3,TGTGCCAGCTCACGTAATCCAGATACGCAGTATTTT,CASSRNPDTQYF
TRBV29-1,NA,NA,TRBJ1-2,TGCAGCGTTGAGGGGGGGGCAGGCCGGACTCTCTCTCGTTCTAACTATGGCTACACCTTC,CSVEGGAGRTLSRSNYGYTF
TRBV16,NA,once,TRBJ2-2,TGTGCCAGCAGCCAAGGGCTGAGAGCCGGGGAGCTGTTTTTT,CASSQGLRAGELFF
TRBV7-2,TRBD2,NA,TRBJ2-7,TGTGCCAGCAGCCAAACTCTAGCGGGCCCTTACGAGCAGTACTTC,CASSQTLAGPYEQYF
TRBV9,NA,NA,TRBJ2-7,TGTGCCAGCAGCCTCGGACAGACCGTAGAGCAGTACTTC,CASSLGQTVEQYF
TRBV2,NA,NA,TRBJ2-2,TGTGCCAGCAGAGACGACAGAGCCTCGGAGCTGTTTTTT,CASRDDRASELFF
TRBV11-2,TRBD2,NA,TRBJ2-4,TGTGCCAGCAGCTTAGACCCCGGGAGGAGGGAAAACATTCAGTACTTC,CASSLDPGRRENIQYF
TRBV2,TRBD1,NA,TRBJ1-5,TGTGCCAGCAGTGAAGTAGGACAGGGTAGGGGAAATCAGCCCCAGCATTTT,CASSEVGQGRGNQPQHF
TRBV5-4,TRBD1,NA,TRBJ2-1,TGTGCCAGCAGCAACCGGACAGGTTCTACCTACAATGAGCAGTTCTTC,CASSNRTGSTYNEQFF
TRBV3-1/TRBV3-2,TRBD1,NA,TRBJ2-1,TGTGCCAGCAGCCAGGGGACAGCCTATGCCTACAATGAGCAGTTCTTC,CASSQGTAYAYNEQFF
TRBV7-9,NA,few,TRBJ2-7,TGTGCCAGCAGTTTCGGGTACTACGAGCAGTACTTC,CASSFGYYEQYF
TRBV2,NA,NA,TRBJ2-7,TGTGCCAGCAGCGCTAACCGGGAACCCCGAAGGGACGAGCAGTACTTC,CASSANREPRRDEQYF
TRBV5-6,TRBD2,NA,TRBJ2-7,TGTGCCAGCAGCCCTCCGCGGGGGAGAAACTACTACGAGCAGTACTTC,CASSPPRGRNYYEQYF